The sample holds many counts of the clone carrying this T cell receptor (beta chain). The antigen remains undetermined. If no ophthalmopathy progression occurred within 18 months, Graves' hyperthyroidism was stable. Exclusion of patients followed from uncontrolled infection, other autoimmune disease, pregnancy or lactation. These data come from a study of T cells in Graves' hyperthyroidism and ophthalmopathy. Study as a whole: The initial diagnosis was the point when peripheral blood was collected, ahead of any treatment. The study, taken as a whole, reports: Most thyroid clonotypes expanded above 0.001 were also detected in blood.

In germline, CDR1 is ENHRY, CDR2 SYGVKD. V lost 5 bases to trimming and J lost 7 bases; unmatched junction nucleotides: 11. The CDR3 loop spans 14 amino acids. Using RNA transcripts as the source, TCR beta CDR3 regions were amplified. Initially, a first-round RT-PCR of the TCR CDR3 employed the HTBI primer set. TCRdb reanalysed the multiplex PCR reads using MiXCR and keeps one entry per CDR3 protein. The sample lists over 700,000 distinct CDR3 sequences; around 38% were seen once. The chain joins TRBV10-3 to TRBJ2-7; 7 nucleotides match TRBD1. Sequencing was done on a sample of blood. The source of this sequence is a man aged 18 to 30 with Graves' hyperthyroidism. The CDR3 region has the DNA TGTGCCATCAGTTCCGGGACAGCCTACGGAGAGCAGTACTTC. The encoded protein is CAISSGTAYGEQYF.